The next 11 T cell receptor beta chains were all read from a single sample in a study of OX40 agonist ivuxolimab in advanced cancers. The table came from immunoSEQ multiplex PCR; TCRdb's copy has only in-frame clones and leaves some out. The sample records 90,000 to 150,000 clones, around 91% being singletons. The source was CD4+ or CD8+ T cells sorted from blood, collected in a trial of the OX40 agonist ivuxolimab. These receptors all stem from an adult with an advanced solid tumor such as melanoma, head and neck, liver or kidney cancer.

This clone was picked up a small number of times. This sequence joins TRBV19 and TRBJ2-3; TRBD1 matches 9 bases. The CDR3 runs to 14 residues. The ends lost 6 bases at V and 4 bases at J; junction bases unmatched: 5. Germline loops: CDR1 LNHDA, CDR2 SQIVND (reference sequence). CDR3 residues: CASRQGQGPDTQYF. The CDR3 nucleotides read TGTGCCAGTAGACAGGGACAGGGACCAGATACGCAGTATTTT.

The rearrangement joins TRBV10-1 to TRBJ1-4, with 7 bases that match TRBD1. Germline CDR1 and CDR2: WNHNN and SYGVQD (reference sequence). The CDR3 extends over 14 amino acids. Trimming cost V 6 bases and J 8 bases; bases outside gene matches: 9. The CDR3 DNA reads TGCGCCAGCAGCGACAGGGAGGGAGGGGAAAAACTGTTTTTT. Encoded protein: CASSDREGGEKLFF.

The gene calls are TRBV27 and TRBJ1-1, with 7 bases that match TRBD1. Germline assignment: CDR1 MNHEY and CDR2 SMNVEV (reference sequence). The CDR3 spans 13 residues. V gave up 3 bases and J gave up 7 bases; unmatched junction bases: 5. The CDR3 DNA reads as TGTGCCAGCAGTTTGTCAGGGGGGATTGAAGCTTTCTTT. Encoded protein: CASSLSGGIEAFF.

The rearrangement joins TRBV2 to TRBJ1-3, with 8 nucleotides matching TRBD1. CDR1 SNHLY and CDR2 FYNNEI come from the germline V gene. The V segment lost 8 bases and the J segment 2 bases; nucleotides outside the gene matches: 14. The CDR3 consists of 17 residues. DNA for the CDR3: TGTGCCAGCGGCAAGGACAGGGCTGAACGGGCTGGAAACACCATATATTTT. Amino acids: CASGKDRAERAGNTIYF.

V and J are TRBV11-3 and TRBJ2-2; D ambiguous. Trimming shortened V by 1 base and J by 7 bases, and 10 bases separated the two germline ends. CDR1 is SGHNT, CDR2 YENEEA, per germline. There are 14 residues in the CDR3. The CDR3 region is CASSLATVGGELFF. DNA of the CDR3: TGTGCCAGCAGCTTAGCCACCGTGGGCGGGGAGCTGTTTTTT.

This chain joins TRBV10-3 and TRBJ1-1, with 11 bases identical to TRBD1. With 6 bases clipped from V and 7 bases from J, the junction kept 7 bases outside the gene matches. The CDR3 is made up of 14 amino acids. Germline CDR1 reads ENHRY; CDR2 reads SYGVKD. The CDR3: CAISSRTGGIEAFF. In nucleotides, the CDR3 is TGTGCCATCAGCTCGAGGACAGGGGGCATTGAAGCTTTCTTT.

The chain recombines TRBV6-6 with TRBJ2-3; perhaps TRBD1 as D (5 bases). The CDR3 consists of 14 residues. Germline V gene sequence: CDR1 MNHNY, CDR2 SVGAGI (reference sequence). Trimming took off 6 bases at V and 0 bases at J, with 10 bases between the two ends. CDR3 residues: CASSDSPSTDTQYF. DNA for the CDR3: TGTGCCAGCAGCGACAGCCCTAGCACAGATACGCAGTATTTT.

The rearrangement uses TRBV27 and TRBJ1-5; D is perhaps TRBD1 (5 bases). The CDR3 runs to 16 residues. Germline V gene sequence: CDR1 MNHEY, CDR2 SMNVEV (reference sequence). Trimming pared 11 bases from V and 2 bases from J, leaving 22 bases between. CDR3 sequence (DNA): TGTGCCGCAAGGGACGGTAAAAAAAATGGCAATCAGCCCCAGCATTTT. It translates to CAARDGKKNGNQPQHF.

The chain couples TRBV7-7 to TRBJ2-6; no firm D call. V was pared by 5 bases and J by 5 bases, with 22 bases between. CDR3 length equals 18 residues. Looked up from germline, CDR1 is SSHAT and CDR2 is FNYEAQ (reference sequence). The CDR3 bases are TGTGCCAGCAGCACTACGTGTGTGCCACAAAGTCGGGCCAACGTCCTGACTTTC. The encoded protein is CASSTTCVPQSRANVLTF.

This chain uses TRBV7-2 with TRBJ2-3; D is undetermined. The CDR3 is 13 residues long. Between the trimmed V and J ends, which lost 1 base and 6 bases, there was a span of 8 bases. CDR1 SGHTA and CDR2 FQGNSA come from the germline V gene. The CDR3 DNA sequence: TGTGCCAGCAGCTTAGGAGACCGGGATACGCAGTATTTT. Protein sequence: CASSLGDRDTQYF.

The chain recombines TRBV6-4 with TRBJ2-1; TRBD2 agrees at 12 bases. The V and J ends lost 4 bases and 9 bases, in that order; junction bases with no gene match: 7. The CDR3 contains 15 residues. The germline V gene has CDR1 MRHNA and CDR2 SNTAGT. CDR3 in amino acids: CASSVLAGGGVEQFF. CDR3 coding DNA: TGTGCCAGCAGTGTTCTAGCGGGGGGGGGTGTTGAGCAGTTCTTC.